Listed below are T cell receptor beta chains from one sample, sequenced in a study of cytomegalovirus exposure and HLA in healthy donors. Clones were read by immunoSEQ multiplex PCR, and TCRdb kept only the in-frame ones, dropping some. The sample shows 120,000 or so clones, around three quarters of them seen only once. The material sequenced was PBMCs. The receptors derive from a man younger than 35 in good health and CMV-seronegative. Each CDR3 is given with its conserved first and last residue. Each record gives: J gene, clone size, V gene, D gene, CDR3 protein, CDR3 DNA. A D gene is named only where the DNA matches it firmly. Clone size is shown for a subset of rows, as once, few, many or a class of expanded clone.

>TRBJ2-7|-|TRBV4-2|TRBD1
CASSQDLGDRTYEQYF
TGTGCCAGCAGCCAAGATCTTGGGGACAGGACCTACGAGCAGTACTTC
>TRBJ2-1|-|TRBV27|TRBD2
CATTGGLNEQFF
TGTGCCACCACGGGAGGATTGAATGAGCAGTTCTTC
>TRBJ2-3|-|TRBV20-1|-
CSARREDTQYF
TGCAGTGCTAGACGCGAGGATACGCAGTATTTT
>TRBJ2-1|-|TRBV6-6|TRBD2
CASFGSGTNNEQFF
TGTGCCAGCTTTGGTAGCGGGACGAACAATGAGCAGTTCTTC
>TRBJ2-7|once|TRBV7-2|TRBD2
CASSSGLAGIYEQYF
TGTGCCAGCAGCTCCGGACTAGCGGGAATCTACGAGCAGTACTTC
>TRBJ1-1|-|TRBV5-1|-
CASSPGGAGNTEAFF
TGCGCCAGCAGTCCTGGGGGCGCGGGGAACACTGAAGCTTTCTTT
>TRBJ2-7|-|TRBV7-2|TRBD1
CASMPDRGGSYEQYF
TGTGCCAGCATGCCGGACAGGGGGGGATCCTACGAGCAGTACTTC
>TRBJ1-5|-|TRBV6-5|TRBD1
CASRGQVGQPQHF
TGTGCCAGCAGAGGACAGGTCGGTCAGCCCCAGCATTTT
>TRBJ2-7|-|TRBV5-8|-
CASSLGVASGYEQYF
TGTGCCAGCAGCTTGGGGGTAGCTTCGGGATACGAGCAGTACTTC
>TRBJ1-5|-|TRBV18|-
CASSPREGLGPQHF
TGTGCCAGCTCACCACGGGAGGGGCTGGGGCCCCAGCATTTT
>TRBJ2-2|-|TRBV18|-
CASSPSNYRAEHTGELFF
TGTGCCAGCTCACCATCTAATTACAGGGCAGAACACACCGGGGAGCTGTTTTTT
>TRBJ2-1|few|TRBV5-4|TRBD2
CASSSGLAENEQFF
TGTGCCAGCAGCTCGGGACTAGCCGAGAATGAGCAGTTCTTC
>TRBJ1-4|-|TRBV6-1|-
CASINGVGKLFF
TGTGCCAGCATCAACGGGGTCGGGAAACTGTTTTTT
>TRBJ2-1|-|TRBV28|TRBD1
CATRNRDRGLDEQFF
TGTGCCACACGCAACCGGGACAGGGGGCTGGATGAGCAGTTCTTC
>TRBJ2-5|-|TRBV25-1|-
CASSEWIGRSETQYF
TGTGCCAGCAGTGAATGGATCGGCAGGTCGGAGACCCAGTACTTC
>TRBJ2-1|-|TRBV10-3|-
CAISDRLDYNEQFF
TGTGCCATCAGTGATCGGCTAGACTACAATGAGCAGTTCTTC
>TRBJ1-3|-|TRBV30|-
CAWSVAGATGNTIYF
TGTGCCTGGAGTGTTGCAGGGGCTACTGGAAACACCATATATTTT
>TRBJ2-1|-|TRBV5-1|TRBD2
CASSASSGSYNEQFF
TGCGCCAGCAGCGCTTCTAGCGGCTCCTACAATGAGCAGTTCTTC
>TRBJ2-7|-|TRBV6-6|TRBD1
CASRPRDRAYEQYF
TGTGCCAGCAGGCCCCGGGACAGGGCCTACGAGCAGTACTTC
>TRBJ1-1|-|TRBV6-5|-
CASRAGTPNTEAFF
TGTGCCAGCAGGGCTGGGACACCTAACACTGAAGCTTTCTTT
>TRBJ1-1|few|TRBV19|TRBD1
CASSPQGAVTEAFF
TGTGCCAGTAGTCCACAGGGGGCTGTGACTGAAGCTTTCTTT
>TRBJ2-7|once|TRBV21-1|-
CASSMTGPVAVVYEQYF
TGTGCCAGCAGCATGACAGGCCCGGTAGCAGTAGTCTACGAGCAGTACTTC
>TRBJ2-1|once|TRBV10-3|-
CAIKDSVNSYNEQFF
TGTGCCATCAAGGACTCGGTTAACTCCTACAATGAGCAGTTCTTC
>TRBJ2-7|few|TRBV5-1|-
CASSPTESYEQYF
TGCGCCAGCAGCCCGACAGAAAGCTACGAGCAGTACTTC
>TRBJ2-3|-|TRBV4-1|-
CASSQDGSTDTQYF
TGCGCCAGCAGCCAAGATGGCAGCACAGATACGCAGTATTTT
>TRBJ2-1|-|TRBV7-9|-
CASSSPSGRYNGQFF
TGTGCCAGCAGCTCCCCGAGCGGGCGCTACAATGGGCAGTTCTTC
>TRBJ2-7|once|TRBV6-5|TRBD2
CASSYVAGGLYEQYF
TGTGCCAGCAGTTACGTAGCGGGAGGCTTATACGAGCAGTACTTC
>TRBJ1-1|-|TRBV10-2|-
CASSEWEFEAFF
TGCGCCAGCAGTGAGTGGGAGTTTGAAGCTTTCTTT
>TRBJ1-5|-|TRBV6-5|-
CASSYRQADQPQHF
TGTGCCAGCAGTTACCGACAGGCTGATCAGCCCCAGCATTTT
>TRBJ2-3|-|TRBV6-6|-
CASIGDGTFTDTQYF
TGTGCCAGCATTGGGGATGGGACTTTCACAGATACGCAGTATTTT
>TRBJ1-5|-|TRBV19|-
CASSMPQSGQPQHF
TGTGCCAGTAGTATGCCACAGTCTGGTCAGCCCCAGCATTTT
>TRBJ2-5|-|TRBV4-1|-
CASSQVGLGPQETQYF
TGCGCCAGCAGCCAAGTTGGTCTTGGGCCTCAAGAGACCCAGTACTTC
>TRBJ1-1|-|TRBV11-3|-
CASSSQGRDTEAFF
TGTGCCAGCAGCTCACAGGGCCGGGACACTGAAGCTTTCTTT
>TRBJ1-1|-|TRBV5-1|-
CASSLTTTGNTEAFF
TGCGCCAGCAGCTTGACTACGACAGGGAACACTGAAGCTTTCTTT
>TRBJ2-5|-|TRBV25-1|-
CASTSQGETQYF
TGTGCCAGCACGTCGCAGGGAGAGACCCAGTACTTC
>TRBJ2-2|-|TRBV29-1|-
CSAQNGGELFF
TGCAGCGCGCAGAATGGCGGGGAGCTGTTTTTT
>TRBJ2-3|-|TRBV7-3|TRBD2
CASSLTAGAADTQYF
TGTGCCAGCAGCTTAACAGCGGGAGCGGCAGATACGCAGTATTTT
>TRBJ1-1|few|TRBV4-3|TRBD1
CASSLVDRANTEAFF
TGCGCCAGCAGCCTAGTGGACAGGGCGAACACTGAAGCTTTCTTT
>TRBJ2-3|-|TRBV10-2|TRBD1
CASSSDRVGDTQYF
TGCGCCAGCAGTAGTGACAGGGTTGGAGATACGCAGTATTTT
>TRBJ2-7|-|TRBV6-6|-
CASTLAGSSKYEQYF
TGTGCCAGCACCCTCGCCGGGAGTTCTAAATACGAGCAGTACTTC
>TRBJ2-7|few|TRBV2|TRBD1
CASSEFRGRYF
TGTGCCAGCAGTGAGTTCAGGGGGCGGTACTTC
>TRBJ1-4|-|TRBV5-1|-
CASSPLPGETNEKLFF
TGCGCCAGCAGCCCCCTCCCAGGGGAAACTAATGAAAAACTGTTTTTT
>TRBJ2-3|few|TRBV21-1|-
CASSKNRTSGGGDTQYF
TGTGCCAGCAGCAAAAACCGGACTAGCGGGGGCGGGGATACGCAGTATTTT
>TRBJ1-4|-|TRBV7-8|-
CASSRWRTTNEKLFF
TGTGCCAGCAGCCGTTGGAGGACAACTAATGAAAAACTGTTTTTT
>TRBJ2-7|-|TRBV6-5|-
CASSYSVLAYEQYF
TGTGCCAGCAGTTACTCGGTACTAGCCTACGAGCAGTACTTC
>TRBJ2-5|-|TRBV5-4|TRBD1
CASSWDREGTQYF
TGTGCCAGCAGCTGGGACAGGGAGGGGACCCAGTACTTC
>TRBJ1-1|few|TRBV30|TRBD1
CAWRGQISTEAFF
TGTGCCTGGAGGGGACAGATAAGCACTGAAGCTTTCTTT
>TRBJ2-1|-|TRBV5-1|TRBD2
CASSSRTSTYNEQFF
TGCGCCAGCAGCTCTCGGACTAGTACCTACAATGAGCAGTTCTTC
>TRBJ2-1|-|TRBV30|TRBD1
CAWSVRGPTRKEQFF
TGTGCCTGGAGTGTAAGGGGGCCCACTCGAAAAGAGCAGTTCTTC
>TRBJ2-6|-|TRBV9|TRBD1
CASSPGGSGANVLTF
TGTGCCAGCAGCCCAGGGGGCTCTGGGGCCAACGTCCTGACTTTC
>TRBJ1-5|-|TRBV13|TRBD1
CASSLGLSGTANQPQHF
TGTGCCAGCAGCTTAGGCCTCTCCGGGACAGCCAATCAGCCCCAGCATTTT
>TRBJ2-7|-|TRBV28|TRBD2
CASRTSSGSFYEQYF
TGTGCCAGCAGAACCTCTAGCGGAAGCTTTTACGAGCAGTACTTC
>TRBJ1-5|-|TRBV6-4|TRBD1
CAISPRQGSPQHF
TGTGCCATATCTCCGAGACAGGGTTCCCCCCAGCATTTT